The T cell receptor beta chain under discussion was sequenced for a study of cytomegalovirus exposure and HLA in healthy donors. Whole-study findings and limits: Presence/absence results assume similar sequencing depth per donor, which may not hold. A few of the chains that were CMV-associated were confirmed in vitro to be specific for CMV antigens.

Germline V gene sequence: CDR1 SNHLY, CDR2 FYNNEI. The CDR3 has 14 amino acids. Trimming cost V 8 bases and J 1 base, with 11 bases left between them. There are a few counts of this clone. Its antigen is still unknown. The PCR had 60 Vbeta and 13 Jbeta primers. This table comes from immunoSEQ multiplex PCR, and its TCRdb copy is limited to in-frame clones, with some not included. Of some 170,000 clones in the sample, about 75% were seen once. The V and J genes are TRBV2 and TRBJ2-2; maybe TRBD2 (5 bases). The sequence came from a woman in her 50s in good health and CMV-seropositive. The source material was PBMCs. CDR3 protein: CASGLARNTGELFF. CDR3 nucleotides: TGTGCCAGCGGGTTAGCGAGGAACACCGGGGAGCTGTTTTTT.